One and the same sample provided the 3 T cell receptor beta chains below, sequenced in a study of shared T cell receptors in the human thymus. Data came from immunoSEQ multiplex PCR; TCRdb stores just in-frame clones and leaves some out. Here the sample spans roughly 560,000 clones, approximately 80% being singletons. In addition, the sample was reused for a study of human thymus T cells.

Sequences were obtained from thymocytes. Receptors were obtained from a boy in the first two years of life with a congenital heart defect.

The chain has TRBV5-8 and TRBJ2-7; D is uncertain. Per germline, CDR1 SGHTS and CDR2 YDEGEE. Trimming left V 4 bases short and J 3 bases short, with 14 bases between. The CDR3 has 14 residues. CDR3 amino acids: CASSPPEPVYEQYF. The CDR3, as DNA: TGTGCCAGCAGCCCCCCGGAGCCCGTCTACGAGCAGTACTTC.

The sample holds a few counts of this clone. The V and J genes are TRBV27 and TRBJ1-5; D is undetermined. This CDR3 has 14 amino acids. Trimming pared 6 bases from V and 5 bases from J, leaving 14 bases between. Per the germline V gene, CDR1 is MNHEY and CDR2 is SMNVEV (reference sequence). The CDR3 sequence is CASSQRPLDQPQHF. As DNA, the CDR3 is TGTGCCAGCAGCCAGAGGCCATTAGATCAGCCCCAGCATTTT.

The chain uses TRBV15 and TRBJ2-3; 7 positions match TRBD2. Germline V CDR1 and CDR2: LNHNV, YYDKDF (reference sequence). The CDR3 sequence is 15 residues long. The V and J ends lost 0 bases and 4 bases, in that order; junction bases with no gene match: 4. Here the CDR3 DNA reads TGTGCCACCAGCAGAGATGGCGGGAGTCCAGATACGCAGTATTTT. Residues: CATSRDGGSPDTQYF.